The source of this TCR beta chain is a study of immune heterogeneity within non-small cell lung tumors. Study-wide results and limits: Individual patients showed largely nonoverlapping sets of high-frequency T-cell receptor beta clonotypes. Recurrence of identical dominant CDR3 beta clonotypes was observed across intrapatient tumor sites, concomitant with site-unique high-frequency clones.

Amplifying TCR beta CDR3 involved multiplex PCR carried out with 32 V and 13 J primers. MiXCR was run by TCRdb on the multiplex PCR reads, yielding one entry per CDR3 protein. The table records about 3,400 distinct CDR3 sequences, about two fifths of them present only once. The CDR3 sequence is 15 residues long. Germline loops: CDR1 SGHNT, CDR2 YYREEE (reference sequence). V was pared by 2 bases and J by 3 bases, with 5 bases of the junction left unmatched. For this clonotype: The antigen remains undetermined.

Each sample used 600 to 700 ng of genomic DNA from bulk tumor tissue. Biopsies, several per primary tumor and spaced far apart, were collected during surgery. It was patients with untreated, newly diagnosed non-small cell lung cancer who underwent curative surgery. Everyone who gave samples had just been diagnosed with non-small cell lung cancer and was having surgery with curative intent. V usage is TRBV5-4 and J usage is TRBJ2-3; TRBD2 aligns across 8 bases. The TCR originated in a man between 65 and 80 years old with non-small cell lung cancer. Sample: lung tumor tissue. The CDR3 DNA is TGTGCCAGCAGCTTCGGGACTAGAATGACAGATACGCAGTATTTT. Translation gives CASSFGTRMTDTQYF.